This entry features one T cell receptor (beta chain) sequence. Its antigen is not known. Germline V gene lookup returns CDR1 SGHAT and CDR2 FQNNGV. This CDR3 is built from 13 residues. With 3 bases removed from V and 6 bases from J, the gap between germline ends came to 9 bases. The sample belongs to a study of shared clonotypes between healthy human individuals. Study as a whole: Every donor yielded three CD4 naive, three CD4 memory, two CD8 naive and one CD8 memory plate.

Findings of the study overall: Donor scarcity curtailed the genetic and exposure-history diversity represented herein. It was observed that 5% to 6% of naive CD4 clonotypes were shared across several donors.

Terminally differentiated effector memory CD45RA+ cells were left out of the naive CD8 fraction, which was CD45RO-negative and positively selected for CCR7. The authors' processing: Junction-only sequences without quality scores were provided by ImmunoSEQ, so filtering was different. Profiled with immunoSEQ multiplex PCR; TCRdb holds only in-frame clones, not every one. That table furnishes V, J and clone size, whereas the DNA furnished D and trimming. This sample has roughly 2,000,000 clones, with about 95% found just once. Sequencing was performed on naive CD8+ T cells sorted from blood. The TCR sequence derives from a young man in good health. The V gene is TRBV11-2, the J gene TRBJ2-4; D is undetermined. The CDR3 nucleotides are TGTGCCAGCAGCTTTGGAGTCGGAAACATTCAGTACTTC. The encoded protein is CASSFGVGNIQYF.